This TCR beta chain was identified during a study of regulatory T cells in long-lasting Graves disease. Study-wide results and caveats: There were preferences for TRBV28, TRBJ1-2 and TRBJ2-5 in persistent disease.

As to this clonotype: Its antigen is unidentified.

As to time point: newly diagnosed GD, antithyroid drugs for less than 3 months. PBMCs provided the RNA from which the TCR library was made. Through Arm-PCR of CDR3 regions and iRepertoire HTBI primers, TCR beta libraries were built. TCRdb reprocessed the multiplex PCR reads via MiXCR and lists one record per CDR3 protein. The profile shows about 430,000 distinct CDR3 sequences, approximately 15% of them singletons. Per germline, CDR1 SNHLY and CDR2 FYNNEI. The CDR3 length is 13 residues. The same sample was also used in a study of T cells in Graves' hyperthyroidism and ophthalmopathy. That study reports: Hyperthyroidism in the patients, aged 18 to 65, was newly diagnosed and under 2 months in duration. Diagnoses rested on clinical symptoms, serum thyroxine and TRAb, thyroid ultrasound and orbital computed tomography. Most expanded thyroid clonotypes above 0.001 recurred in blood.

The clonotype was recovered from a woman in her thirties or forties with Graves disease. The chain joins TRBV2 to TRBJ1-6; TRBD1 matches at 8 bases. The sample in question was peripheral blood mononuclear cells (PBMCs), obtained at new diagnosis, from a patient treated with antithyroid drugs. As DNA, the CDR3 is TGTGCAGAAAGGACAGGGTTTTATTCACCCCTCCACTTT. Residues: CAERTGFYSPLHF.